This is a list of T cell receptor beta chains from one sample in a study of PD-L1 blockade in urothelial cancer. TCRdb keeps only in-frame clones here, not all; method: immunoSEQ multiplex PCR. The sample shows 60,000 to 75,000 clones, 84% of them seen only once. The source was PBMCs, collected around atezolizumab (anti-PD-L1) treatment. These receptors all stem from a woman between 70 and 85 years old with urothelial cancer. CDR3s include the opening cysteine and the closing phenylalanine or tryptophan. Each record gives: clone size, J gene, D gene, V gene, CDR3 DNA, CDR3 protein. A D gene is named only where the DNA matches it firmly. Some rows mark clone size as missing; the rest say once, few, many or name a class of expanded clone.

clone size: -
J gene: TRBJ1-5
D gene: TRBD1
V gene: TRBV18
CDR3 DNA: TGTGCCAGCTCACTCCTCCCGGCCGGACAGGGTAGCCAGCCCCAGCATTTT
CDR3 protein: CASSLLPAGQGSQPQHF

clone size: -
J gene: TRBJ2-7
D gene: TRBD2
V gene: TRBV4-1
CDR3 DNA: TGCGCCAGCAGCCAAGCGGGGGGACTGGGACTAGCGGGGTTCTACGAGCAGTACTTC
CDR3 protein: CASSQAGGLGLAGFYEQYF

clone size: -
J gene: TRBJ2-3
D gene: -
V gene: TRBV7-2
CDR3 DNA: TGTGCCAGCAGCTTTGGTAATACAGCTAGCACAGATACGCAGTATTTT
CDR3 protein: CASSFGNTASTDTQYF

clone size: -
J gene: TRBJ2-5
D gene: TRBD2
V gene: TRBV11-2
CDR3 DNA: TGTGCCAGCAGCGGAGGGGTCCTAGCGGGTTCCCAAGAGACCCAGTACTTC
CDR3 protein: CASSGGVLAGSQETQYF

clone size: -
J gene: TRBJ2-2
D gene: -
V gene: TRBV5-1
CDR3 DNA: TGCGCCAGCAGCTTGGAAGGGGGGGCGAACACCGGGGAGCTGTTTTTT
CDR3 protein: CASSLEGGANTGELFF

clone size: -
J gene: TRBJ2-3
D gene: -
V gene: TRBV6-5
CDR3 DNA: TGTGCCAGCAGTTACCAGCGGCATCGCACAGATACGCAGTATTTT
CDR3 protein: CASSYQRHRTDTQYF

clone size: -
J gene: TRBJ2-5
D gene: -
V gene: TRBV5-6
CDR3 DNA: TGTGCCAGCAGCTTCTATGGTGCCCAACTCGGAGAGACCCAGTACTTC
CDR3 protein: CASSFYGAQLGETQYF

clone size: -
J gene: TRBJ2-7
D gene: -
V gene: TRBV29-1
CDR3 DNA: TGCAGCTTTGGGGGCAGGGATATCAACGAGCAGTACTTC
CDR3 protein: CSFGGRDINEQYF

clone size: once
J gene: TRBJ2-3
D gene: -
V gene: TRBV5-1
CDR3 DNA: TGCGCCAGCCGTGCGGGGATATCTAGCACAGATACGCAGTATTTT
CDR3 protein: CASRAGISSTDTQYF

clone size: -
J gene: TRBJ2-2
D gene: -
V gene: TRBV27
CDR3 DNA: TGTGCCAGCAGTACAGGGTACGGGGAGCTGTTTTTT
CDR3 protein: CASSTGYGELFF

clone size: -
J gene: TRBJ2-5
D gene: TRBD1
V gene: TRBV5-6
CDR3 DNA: TGTGCCAGCAGCTTTGGACAGGCGGAAGAGACCCAGTACTTC
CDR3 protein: CASSFGQAEETQYF

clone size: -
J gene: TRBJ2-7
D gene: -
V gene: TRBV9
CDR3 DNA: TGTGCCAGCAGCGTAGGAAATCATGGGGCAGGGTTCTACGAGCAGTACTTC
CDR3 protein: CASSVGNHGAGFYEQYF

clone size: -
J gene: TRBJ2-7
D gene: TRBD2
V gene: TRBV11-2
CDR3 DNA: TGTGCCAGCAGCCAACTAGCGGGCCCCTACGAGCAGTACTTC
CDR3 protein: CASSQLAGPYEQYF

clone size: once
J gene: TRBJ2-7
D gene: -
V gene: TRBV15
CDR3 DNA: TGTGCCACCAGCAACGTCCGGGACATCTCCTACGAGCAGTACTTC
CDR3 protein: CATSNVRDISYEQYF

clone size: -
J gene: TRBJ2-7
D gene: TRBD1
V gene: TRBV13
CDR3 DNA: TGTGCCACCTTTATAACCGGGACAGGGGGCGGTGAGCAGTACTTC
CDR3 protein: CATFITGTGGGEQYF

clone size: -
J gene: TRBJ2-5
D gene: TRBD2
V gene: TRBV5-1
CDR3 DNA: TGCGCCAGCAGCTTGGCCCCTAGCGGGGGTCCCGGGACCCAGTACTTC
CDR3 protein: CASSLAPSGGPGTQYF

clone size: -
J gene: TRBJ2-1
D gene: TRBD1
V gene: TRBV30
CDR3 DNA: TGTGCCTGGAGTGTACTGAAGGCAGGGGGAAAGTTCTTC
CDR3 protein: CAWSVLKAGGKFF

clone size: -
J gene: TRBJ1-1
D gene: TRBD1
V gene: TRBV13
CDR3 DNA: TGTGCCAGCAGCCCACGGACAGGGCTGCACACTGAAGCTTTCTTT
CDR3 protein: CASSPRTGLHTEAFF

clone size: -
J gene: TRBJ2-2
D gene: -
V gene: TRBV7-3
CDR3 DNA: TGTGCCAGCAGGACGGGGTGGACGAACACCGGGGAGCTGTTTTTT
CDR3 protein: CASRTGWTNTGELFF

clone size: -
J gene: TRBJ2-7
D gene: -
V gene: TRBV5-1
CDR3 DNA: TGCGCCAGCAGCTTGGGGAGGGAGAGCTCCTACGAGCAGTACTTC
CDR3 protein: CASSLGRESSYEQYF

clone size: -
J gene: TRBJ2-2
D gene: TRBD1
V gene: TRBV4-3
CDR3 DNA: TGCGCCAGTTCCCAATCCCAGGGGGCGAACACCGGGGAGCTGTTTTTT
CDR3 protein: CASSQSQGANTGELFF

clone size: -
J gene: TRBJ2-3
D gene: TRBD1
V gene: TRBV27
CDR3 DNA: TGTGCCAGCAGTGCCTATTTCTTAGGGACAGGGGAAGACACAGATACGCAGTATTTT
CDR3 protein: CASSAYFLGTGEDTDTQYF

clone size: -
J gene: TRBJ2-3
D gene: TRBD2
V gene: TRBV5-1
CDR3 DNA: TGCGCCAGCAGCCGTGAGCGGGGCGCTAGCACAGATACGCAGTATTTT
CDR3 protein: CASSRERGASTDTQYF

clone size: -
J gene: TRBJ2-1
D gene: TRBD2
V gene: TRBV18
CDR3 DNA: TGTGCCAGCTCACCAGAATTTAGCGGGTTACCCTACAATGAGCAGTTCTTC
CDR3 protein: CASSPEFSGLPYNEQFF

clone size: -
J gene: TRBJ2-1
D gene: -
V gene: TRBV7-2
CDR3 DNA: TGTGCCAGCAGCCCCGTAGCGTACAATGAGCAGTTCTTC
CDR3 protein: CASSPVAYNEQFF

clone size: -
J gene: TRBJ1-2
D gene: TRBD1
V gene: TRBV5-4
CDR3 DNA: TGTGCCAGCACCAAAGGAGACAGGGGAAGGACTGGCTACACCTTC
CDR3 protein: CASTKGDRGRTGYTF

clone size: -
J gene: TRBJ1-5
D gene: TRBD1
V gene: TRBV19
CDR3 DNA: TGTGCCAGTAGCCACAGGGGGGTCGGCAATCAGCCCCAGCATTTT
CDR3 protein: CASSHRGVGNQPQHF

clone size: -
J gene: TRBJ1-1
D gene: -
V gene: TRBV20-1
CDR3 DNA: TGCAGTGCTAGAGATCTAGAAGCTTTCTTT
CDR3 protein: CSARDLEAFF